This is a list of T cell receptor beta chains from one sample in a study of blood T cell repertoires in COVID-19. The protocol was immunoSEQ multiplex PCR, while the TCRdb copy is restricted to in-frame clones and leaves out a portion. The data show fewer than 200,000 clones, with about 85% seen just once and roughly 8.3% held by the top ten. The sequenced sample was peripheral blood. All receptors come from a woman aged 55-70 years with COVID-19, enrolled during active disease. Both conserved end residues are part of each CDR3. D genes are given only for firm matches. Size values are once, few and many counts, or a class for expanded clones, and some rows have none.

V	J	D	size	CDR3	DNA
TRBV12-5	TRBJ1-1	.	.	CASGLGLNRLPMNTEAFF	TGTGCTAGTGGTTTGGGCTTGAACAGGTTACCCATGAACACTGAAGCTTTCTTT
TRBV30	TRBJ2-3	TRBD1	.	CAWKTGPDTQYF	TGTGCCTGGAAGACAGGGCCAGATACGCAGTATTTT
TRBV3-1/TRBV3-2	TRBJ1-4	TRBD1	.	CASSHATGGAAKKLFF	TGTGCCAGCAGCCATGCTACAGGGGGCGCCGCCAAAAAACTGTTTTTT
TRBV27	TRBJ2-1	TRBD2	.	CASSLIRLAGAYNEQFF	TGTGCCAGCAGTTTAATTCGGCTAGCGGGGGCCTACAATGAGCAGTTCTTC
TRBV7-9	TRBJ1-2	TRBD1	.	CASSDAGQGVNGYTF	TGTGCCAGCAGCGACGCAGGACAGGGAGTTAATGGCTACACCTTC
TRBV5-1	TRBJ2-3	TRBD1	.	CASSYSGTETDTQYF	TGCGCCAGCAGCTACTCCGGGACAGAAACAGATACGCAGTATTTT
TRBV19	TRBJ1-2	.	.	CASSIGYRDYGYTF	TGTGCCAGTAGTATAGGGTACAGGGATTATGGCTACACCTTC
TRBV7-3	TRBJ1-1	.	once	CASSSGQTEAFF	TGTGCCAGCAGCTCTGGACAGACTGAAGCTTTCTTT
TRBV5-1	TRBJ2-3	TRBD2	few	CASSPRTSGTGATDTQYF	TGCGCCAGCAGCCCTCGGACTAGCGGGACGGGAGCCACAGATACGCAGTATTTT
TRBV5-4	TRBJ1-1	.	.	CASSFGGRDTEAFF	TGTGCCAGCAGCTTCGGGGGGCGCGACACTGAAGCTTTCTTT
TRBV12-3/TRBV12-4	TRBJ1-1	.	.	CASGSEGRTEAFF	TGTGCCAGCGGGTCGGAGGGGAGAACTGAAGCTTTCTTT
TRBV5-8	TRBJ1-6	.	.	CASISRWTDNSPLHF	TGTGCCAGCATCTCCCGGTGGACAGATAATTCACCCCTCCACTTT
TRBV19	TRBJ2-5	TRBD2	.	CASSMGAGSQETQYF	TGTGCCAGTAGTATGGGAGCGGGGTCCCAAGAGACCCAGTACTTC
TRBV27	TRBJ1-6	.	.	CASGDYSLNNSPLHF	TGTGCCAGCGGGGACTATTCGCTGAATAATTCACCCCTCCACTTT
TRBV19	TRBJ2-7	.	.	CASRGGPYEQYF	TGTGCCAGTAGGGGGGGTCCCTACGAGCAGTACTTC
TRBV9	TRBJ1-3	.	.	CASSVTPDRLTSGNTIYF	TGTGCCAGCAGCGTAACCCCCGACAGGCTAACCTCTGGAAACACCATATATTTT
TRBV18	TRBJ2-3	TRBD2	.	CASSPPGIAGGPDTQYF	TGTGCCAGCTCACCACCAGGTATCGCGGGGGGGCCAGATACGCAGTATTTT
TRBV15	TRBJ1-3	.	.	CATSRELRENTIYF	TGTGCCACCAGCAGAGAACTCAGGGAAAACACCATATATTTT
TRBV15	TRBJ1-4	.	few	CATSRGEGGGEKLFF	TGTGCCACCAGCAGAGGTGAAGGGGGGGGTGAAAAACTGTTTTTT
TRBV7-2	TRBJ1-2	.	.	CASSPPRTQYGYTF	TGTGCCAGCAGTCCTCCCCGCACACAGTATGGCTACACCTTC
TRBV9	TRBJ1-2	.	.	CASSFNREGYTF	TGTGCCAGCAGCTTCAACAGGGAGGGCTACACCTTC
TRBV9	TRBJ2-7	.	.	CASSITGGRGEEQYF	TGTGCCAGCAGCATTACGGGTGGCAGGGGAGAGGAGCAGTACTTC
TRBV19	TRBJ1-5	TRBD1	.	CASSIEGQGRQPQHF	TGTGCCAGTAGTATAGAGGGACAGGGGAGGCAGCCCCAGCATTTT
TRBV5-1	TRBJ1-2	.	.	CASSFSRESYGYTF	TGCGCCAGCAGCTTCTCGCGGGAAAGCTATGGCTACACCTTC
TRBV19	TRBJ1-1	TRBD1	.	CASSMRTTGDSVAFF	TGTGCCAGTAGTATGAGAACTACAGGGGATTCTGTAGCTTTCTTT
TRBV19	TRBJ1-2	.	.	CASKDRSFYGYTF	TGTGCCAGTAAGGACAGATCCTTTTATGGCTACACCTTC
TRBV5-4	TRBJ1-2	.	.	CASSPGQREDGYTF	TGTGCCAGCAGCCCCGGACAGCGTGAGGATGGCTACACCTTC
TRBV5-1	TRBJ1-1	.	.	CASSLISPHDTEAFF	TGCGCCAGCAGCCTAATTTCTCCTCACGATACTGAAGCTTTCTTT
TRBV5-1	TRBJ2-1	.	.	CASSLGSSSYNEQFF	TGCGCCAGCAGCTTGGGATCTAGCTCCTACAATGAGCAGTTCTTC
TRBV9	TRBJ2-1	TRBD2	.	CASSPRTSENEQFF	TGTGCCAGCAGCCCTCGGACTAGCGAAAATGAGCAGTTCTTC
TRBV24-1	TRBJ2-2	.	once	CATSPGLTGELFF	TGTGCCACCAGTCCCGGACTCACCGGGGAGCTGTTTTTT
TRBV11-2	TRBJ1-2	TRBD1	.	CASSLPFRGFGYGYTF	TGTGCCAGCAGCCTACCTTTCAGGGGGTTCGGCTATGGCTACACCTTC
TRBV19	TRBJ1-1	TRBD1	.	CASRKGQPMNTEAFF	TGTGCCAGTAGGAAGGGACAGCCTATGAACACTGAAGCTTTCTTT
TRBV6-1	TRBJ1-2	TRBD1	.	CASSEARDRKTYGYTF	TGTGCCAGCAGTGAAGCTAGGGACAGAAAAACTTATGGCTACACCTTC
TRBV5-1	TRBJ1-5	.	.	CASSLDRGQPQHF	TGCGCCAGCAGCTTGGATCGAGGTCAGCCCCAGCATTTT
TRBV7-9	TRBJ2-5	.	.	CASSLVLLAQETQYF	TGTGCCAGCAGCTTAGTCCTACTAGCCCAAGAGACCCAGTACTTC
TRBV9	TRBJ2-1	.	.	CASSVEEGGGPWNNEQFF	TGTGCCAGCAGCGTAGAGGAAGGGGGGGGCCCTTGGAACAATGAGCAGTTCTTC
TRBV6-2/TRBV6-3	TRBJ2-3	.	.	CASRPFSADTQYF	TGTGCCAGCAGACCTTTCAGCGCAGATACGCAGTATTTT
TRBV10-3	TRBJ1-2	.	few	CAIRGGPTSFGYTF	TGTGCCATCAGGGGGGGACCTACCTCTTTTGGCTACACCTTC
TRBV5-1	TRBJ1-2	.	.	CASKQGRPLSEGYTF	TGCGCCAGCAAGCAGGGGCGCCCCCTGTCCGAGGGCTACACCTTC
TRBV18	TRBJ2-3	.	.	CASSPPRRSPSTDTQYF	TGTGCCAGCTCACCGCCCCGGAGATCACCGAGCACAGATACGCAGTATTTT
TRBV5-1	TRBJ1-2	TRBD1	.	CASSDRTGGNYGYTF	TGCGCCAGCAGCGATCGGACAGGGGGCAACTATGGCTACACCTTC
TRBV10-3	TRBJ1-2	.	once	CAISEARGYTF	TGTGCCATCAGTGAGGCGAGGGGCTACACCTTC
TRBV19	TRBJ1-3	.	.	CASGVASGNTIYF	TGTGCGTCGGGGGTGGCCTCTGGAAACACCATATATTTT
TRBV5-4	TRBJ2-1	.	.	CASSLGMTGYNEQFF	TGTGCCAGCAGCTTGGGGATGACAGGTTATAATGAGCAGTTCTTC
TRBV6-6	TRBJ2-1	TRBD2	.	CASSPKYKTGTEASGKNNEQFF	TGTGCCAGCAGTCCAAAATACAAAACCGGGACTGAGGCTAGCGGGAAGAACAATGAGCAGTTCTTC
TRBV30	TRBJ1-1	.	.	CAWSGGGPTAFF	TGTGCCTGGAGTGGGGGGGGTCCGACGGCTTTCTTT
TRBV6-5	TRBJ1-4	.	.	CASSYRRGVANEKLFF	TGTGCCAGCAGTTACCGCCGGGGGGTGGCTAATGAAAAACTGTTTTTT
TRBV6-5	TRBJ1-3	.	.	CASSYAVQSGNTIYF	TGTGCCAGCAGTTACGCTGTCCAGTCCGGAAACACCATATATTTT
TRBV5-1	TRBJ1-2	.	.	CASSLAGRQKDGYTF	TGCGCCAGCAGCTTGGCCGGGCGACAGAAGGATGGCTACACCTTC